These T cell receptor beta chains were read from a single sample in a study of T cell responses to AZD1222 COVID-19 vaccine. Clones were sequenced by immunoSEQ multiplex PCR, and TCRdb holds only the in-frame ones, with some missing. Among about 270,000 clones, 85% to 95% were seen once, and the ten largest hold 0.55%. The sequencing used peripheral blood, collected 28 days after the second AZD1222 dose. Receptor source: an adult who received the AZD1222 COVID-19 vaccine. Each CDR3 is given with its conserved first and last residue. The D gene is left open where the match is weak. Only some rows state a clone size, as once, few, many or a class for expanded clones.

v_call	d_call	j_call	clone_size	cdr3_aa	cdr3_nt
TRBV7-3	NA	TRBJ2-3	NA	CASSLGGAYSTDTQYF	TGTGCCAGCAGCCTAGGGGGGGCTTATAGCACAGATACGCAGTATTTT
TRBV11-2	NA	TRBJ1-4	NA	CASSISPLGTNEKLFF	TGTGCCAGCAGCATTTCCCCCCTTGGGACCAATGAAAAACTGTTTTTT
TRBV4-2	NA	TRBJ2-7	NA	CASSQGIGTGVPREQYF	TGTGCCAGCAGCCAAGGGATCGGAACGGGAGTTCCGAGGGAGCAGTACTTC
TRBV30	TRBD2	TRBJ2-3	NA	CAWTFGGAGSTDTQYF	TGTGCCTGGACTTTCGGGGGAGCGGGGTCCACAGATACGCAGTATTTT
TRBV4-1	TRBD1	TRBJ2-7	NA	CASSQASSGLGQASYEQYF	TGCGCCAGCAGCCAAGCAAGCTCCGGATTGGGACAGGCCTCCTACGAGCAGTACTTC
TRBV7-9	NA	TRBJ1-1	NA	CASSLQGAHTEAFF	TGTGCCAGCAGCTTACAGGGCGCGCACACTGAAGCTTTCTTT
TRBV4-3	TRBD2	TRBJ2-2	NA	CASSQLAGGGNTGELFF	TGCGCCAGCAGCCAACTAGCGGGAGGCGGGAACACCGGGGAGCTGTTTTTT
TRBV7-9	TRBD1	TRBJ2-7	NA	CASSPRQGAQYF	TGTGCCAGCAGCCCCAGACAGGGCGCGCAGTACTTC
TRBV7-2	TRBD1	TRBJ2-2	NA	CASSSSGTGSGELFF	TGTGCCAGCAGCTCATCCGGGACAGGGTCCGGGGAGCTGTTTTTT
TRBV10-3	TRBD1	TRBJ1-5	NA	CAIGDRESNQPQHF	TGTGCCATCGGGGACAGGGAGAGCAATCAGCCCCAGCATTTT
TRBV2	TRBD1	TRBJ1-1	NA	CARARLETGLNTEAFF	TGTGCCAGAGCAAGGCTTGAGACAGGGTTGAACACTGAAGCTTTCTTT
TRBV24-1	NA	TRBJ2-1	NA	CATSGSPLNEQFF	TGTGCCACCAGTGGTAGTCCACTCAATGAGCAGTTCTTC
TRBV9	TRBD2	TRBJ2-2	NA	CASSVASGGASAGELFF	TGTGCCAGCAGCGTAGCTAGCGGGGGGGCCTCGGCCGGGGAGCTGTTTTTT
TRBV5-1	NA	TRBJ1-1	NA	CASSLEAINSNTEAFF	TGCGCCAGCAGCTTGGAGGCCATTAATTCTAACACTGAAGCTTTCTTT
TRBV5-5	NA	TRBJ1-2	NA	CASSLDGGGYGYTF	TGTGCCAGCAGCTTGGACGGGGGAGGGTATGGCTACACCTTC
TRBV28	TRBD1	TRBJ1-1	once	CASRRRQGSGTEAFF	TGTGCCAGCAGGCGGCGACAGGGGTCGGGCACTGAAGCTTTCTTT
TRBV7-2	TRBD2	TRBJ2-1	NA	CASSLSLAGETKFF	TGTGCCAGCAGCTTAAGTCTAGCGGGAGAAACTAAGTTCTTC
TRBV6-5	TRBD1	TRBJ1-4	NA	CASSRGDSNEKLFF	TGTGCCAGCAGCCGAGGGGACAGCAATGAAAAACTGTTTTTT
TRBV27	TRBD1	TRBJ1-4	NA	CASSRRQGGITNEKLFF	TGTGCCAGCAGTCGACGACAGGGAGGGATAACTAATGAAAAACTGTTTTTT
TRBV11-1	TRBD2	TRBJ2-2	few	CASSPRTSGAGELFF	TGTGCCAGCAGCCCCCGGACTAGCGGGGCCGGGGAGCTGTTTTTT
TRBV5-4	NA	TRBJ2-7	NA	CASSLDPSGTGEQYF	TGTGCCAGCAGCTTGGATCCTAGCGGGACAGGCGAGCAGTACTTC
TRBV29-1	TRBD2	TRBJ2-3	NA	CSVEGSGGDTQYF	TGCAGCGTTGAGGGTAGCGGGGGCGATACGCAGTATTTT
TRBV7-6	TRBD2	TRBJ2-5	NA	CASSPAWTSGGHETQYF	TGTGCCAGCAGCCCGGCCTGGACTAGCGGGGGTCATGAGACCCAGTACTTC
TRBV28	TRBD2	TRBJ2-7	NA	CASTSGSYEQYF	TGTGCCAGCACTAGCGGGAGCTACGAGCAGTACTTC
TRBV5-1	NA	TRBJ2-2	NA	CASSSRDLNTGELFF	TGCGCCAGCAGCAGCCGGGACTTGAACACCGGGGAGCTGTTTTTT
TRBV6-6	TRBD1	TRBJ1-4	NA	CASVNRGQEKLFF	TGTGCCAGCGTAAACAGGGGGCAGGAAAAACTGTTTTTT
TRBV4-1	NA	TRBJ1-5	NA	CASSQRGGGGKPQHF	TGCGCCAGCAGCCAAAGGGGCGGCGGGGGGAAGCCCCAGCATTTT
TRBV5-1	NA	TRBJ1-2	NA	CASSLAWGDPGYTF	TGCGCCAGCAGCTTGGCGTGGGGAGACCCTGGCTACACCTTC
TRBV2	NA	TRBJ1-3	NA	CASSGGLNGNTIYF	TGTGCCAGCAGCGGGGGGCTCAACGGAAACACCATATATTTT
TRBV15	TRBD1	TRBJ2-5	NA	CATSRDGTGWETQYF	TGTGCCACCAGCAGAGACGGGACAGGATGGGAGACCCAGTACTTC
TRBV28	TRBD1	TRBJ1-2	NA	CASTAGGIDYTF	TGTGCCAGTACCGCAGGGGGCATTGACTACACCTTC
TRBV10-3	TRBD1	TRBJ1-2	NA	CAISVGTGGDYGYTF	TGTGCCATCAGTGTAGGGACAGGGGGCGACTATGGCTACACCTTC
TRBV6-1	NA	TRBJ1-2	NA	CASSEASAYSNYGYTF	TGTGCCAGCAGTGAGGCCTCTGCCTATTCTAACTATGGCTACACCTTC
TRBV19	TRBD1	TRBJ2-2	NA	CASWDRGGTGELFF	TGTGCCAGTTGGGACAGGGGGGGCACCGGGGAGCTGTTTTTT
TRBV2	NA	TRBJ2-7	NA	CASSERGYYEQYF	TGTGCCAGCAGTGAGCGCGGATACTACGAGCAGTACTTC
TRBV7-9	NA	TRBJ2-2	NA	CASSFWQGSTGELFF	TGTGCCAGCAGCTTTTGGCAGGGGAGTACCGGGGAGCTGTTTTTT
TRBV25-1	NA	TRBJ2-7	NA	CASSAGYEQYF	TGTGCCAGCAGTGCCGGCTACGAGCAGTACTTC
TRBV7-9	TRBD2	TRBJ2-5	NA	CASSWGLAGVAETQYF	TGTGCCAGCAGCTGGGGACTAGCGGGAGTCGCTGAGACCCAGTACTTC
TRBV23-1	NA	TRBJ1-4	NA	CAKHVDSNEKLFF	TGCGCCAAGCACGTAGACAGCAATGAAAAACTGTTTTTT
TRBV7-3	NA	TRBJ2-1	NA	CASSIGTNNEQFF	TGTGCCAGCAGCATCGGGACAAACAATGAGCAGTTCTTC
TRBV4-1	NA	TRBJ1-3	NA	CASSQDAREFSGNTIYF	TGCGCCAGCAGCCAAGATGCCAGGGAGTTCTCTGGAAACACCATATATTTT
TRBV28	NA	TRBJ1-2	few	CASSLSQYGYTF	TGTGCCAGCAGTTTGTCACAGTACGGCTACACCTTC
TRBV19	NA	TRBJ1-1	NA	CASTASGTEAFF	TGTGCCAGCACCGCCAGTGGCACTGAAGCTTTCTTT
TRBV7-2	NA	TRBJ1-6	NA	CASSLDYYNSPLHF	TGTGCCAGCAGCTTAGACTATTATAATTCACCCCTCCACTTT
TRBV7-3	NA	TRBJ2-1	NA	CASSLRPPSDEQFF	TGTGCCAGCAGCTTAAGGCCCCCTAGCGATGAGCAGTTCTTC
TRBV28	NA	TRBJ2-6	NA	CASRLSGANVLTF	TGTGCCAGCAGGCTCTCTGGGGCCAACGTCCTGACTTTC
TRBV2	TRBD1	TRBJ1-5	NA	CASKGRGRQPQHF	TGTGCCAGCAAGGGCAGGGGGCGGCAGCCCCAGCATTTT
TRBV5-1	NA	TRBJ2-2	once	CASSLPATANTGELFF	TGCGCCAGCAGCTTGCCGGCCACGGCGAACACCGGGGAGCTGTTTTTT
TRBV29-1	TRBD1	TRBJ1-1	NA	CSGWDSRTEAFF	TGCAGCGGCTGGGACAGCAGGACTGAAGCTTTCTTT
TRBV18	NA	TRBJ2-7	NA	CASSDSGYEQYF	TGTGCCAGCTCGGACAGCGGCTACGAGCAGTACTTC
TRBV16	NA	TRBJ1-1	NA	CASSQLVGSTEAFF	TGTGCCAGCAGCCAATTGGTGGGGAGCACTGAAGCTTTCTTT
TRBV10-3	NA	TRBJ1-5	NA	CAISEADNQPQHF	TGTGCCATCAGTGAGGCAGACAATCAGCCCCAGCATTTT
TRBV5-1	TRBD2	TRBJ2-3	NA	CASSSLAGADTQYF	TGCGCCAGCAGCTCCCTAGCGGGGGCAGATACGCAGTATTTT
TRBV28	NA	TRBJ2-7	NA	CASSFPGRVYEQYF	TGTGCCAGCAGTTTTCCGGGAAGGGTCTACGAGCAGTACTTC
TRBV11-3	TRBD1	TRBJ2-1	NA	CASSSSGTGGYNEQFF	TGTGCCAGCAGCTCATCCGGGACAGGGGGCTACAATGAGCAGTTCTTC
TRBV3-1/TRBV3-2	NA	TRBJ2-7	NA	CASSQDWSYEQYF	TGTGCCAGCAGCCAAGACTGGTCGTACGAGCAGTACTTC
TRBV5-1	TRBD1	TRBJ2-2	NA	CASSSRTGGDTGELFF	TGCGCCAGCAGCTCGCGGACAGGGGGCGACACCGGGGAGCTGTTTTTT
TRBV19	TRBD1	TRBJ2-7	NA	CASTAPQTGLYEQYF	TGTGCCAGTACCGCTCCTCAGACAGGGCTCTACGAGCAGTACTTC
TRBV6-4	NA	TRBJ2-3	NA	CASRQSSKTDTQYF	TGTGCCAGCAGACAGTCGTCCAAGACAGATACGCAGTATTTT